These 32 T cell receptor beta chains share one sample of origin, sequenced in a study of beta chain features in type 1 diabetes. Whole-study results and caveats: TCRB CDR3s from Type 1 diabetes patients were moderately but significantly shorter in all four CD4+ subsets.

As every portion of the isolated RNA was reverse transcribed, the sequencing read expressed TCRB transcripts. Produced via immunoSEQ multiplex PCR; TCRdb's table is partial and in-frame only. There are 330,000 or so clones in the sample; about 12% occur only once, and 0.0095% to 0.011% lies in the top ten. These receptors have no known antigen. Sequencing input: naive CD4+ T cells from blood. The source is a woman between 18 and 29 years old with type 1 diabetes.

The J gene is TRBJ2-1, the V gene TRBV7-2, with D possibly TRBD1 on 6 matching bases. The CDR3 sequence is 15 residues long. Deletions cut 5 bases from V and 8 bases from J, with 19 bases between. In germline, CDR1 is SGHTA, CDR2 FQGNSA. The CDR3 bases are TGTGCCAGCAGCCTTGACGGACAGTTTAGGTATGAGCAGTTCTTC. Residues: CASSLDGQFRYEQFF.

This clone was picked up a small number of times. V and J are TRBV9 and TRBJ1-3; weak D call: TRBD1 (6 bases). CDR3 size: 13 residues. Trimming removed 6 bases at V and 4 bases at J, with 11 bases between. Germline lookup yields CDR1 SGDLS and CDR2 YYNGEE. CDR3 region: CASTTGPGNTIYF. The CDR3 DNA reads as TGTGCCAGCACTACAGGGCCCGGAAACACCATATATTTT. The full variable domain, with the rest looked up from reference TRBV9 and TRBJ1-3, is DSGVTQTPKHLITATGQRVTLRCSPRSGDLSVYWYQQSLDQGLQFLIQYYNGEERAKGNILERFSAQQFPDLHSELNLSSLELGDSALYFCASTTGPGNTIYFGEGSWLTVV.

This chain uses TRBV11-2 with TRBJ2-2; a possible D gene is TRBD1 (5 bases). Germline lookup yields CDR1 SGHAT and CDR2 FQNNGV. CDR3 size: 16 residues. V lost 5 bases to trimming and J lost 5 bases, with 18 bases between them. DNA for the CDR3: TGTGCCAGCAGCCCCCGGACCAGGGTTGGGACCGGGGAGCTGTTTTTT. The encoded protein is CASSPRTRVGTGELFF.

This sequence joins TRBV5-1 and TRBJ1-3; D is unclear. CDR1 and CDR2 from the germline V gene are SGHRS and YFSETQ. The CDR3 has 15 residues. The V end lost 0 bases, the J end lost 1 base, and 8 bases lay between the germline ends. The CDR3 is CASSLGSQSGNTIYF. CDR3 DNA sequence: TGCGCCAGCAGCTTGGGCTCCCAGTCTGGAAACACCATATATTTT.

J is TRBJ1-5 and V is TRBV7-2, with D unresolved. The V end was cut by 1 base, the J end by 3 bases, with 10 bases between. The germline V gene encodes CDR1 SGHTA and CDR2 FQGNSA. This CDR3 has 15 amino acids. The CDR3 spells CASSLGSVLNQPQHF. Here the CDR3 DNA reads TGTGCCAGCAGCTTAGGGTCGGTGCTCAATCAGCCCCAGCATTTT. Drawing the rest from reference TRBV7-2 and TRBJ1-5, the complete variable domain is GAGVSQSPSNKVTEKGKDVELRCDPISGHTALYWYRQSLGQGLEFLIYFQGNSAPDKSGLPSDRFSAERTGGSVSTLTIQRTQQEDSAVYLCASSLGSVLNQPQHFGDGTRLSIL.

CDR3 sequence: CAWSVGGYYGYTF. The CDR3 bases are TGTGCCTGGAGTGTCGGCGGATACTATGGCTACACCTTC. This chain connects TRBV30 to TRBJ1-2; no clear D. The germline V gene has CDR1 GTSNPN and CDR2 SVGIG (reference sequence). The length of the CDR3 is 13 residues. V was pared by 0 bases and J by 3 bases, with 8 bases between.

This clone was seen a few times. The DNA for the CDR3 is TGTGCCAGCAGTGAATATGGAGGAACCGGGGAGCTGTTTTTT. It is translated as CASSEYGGTGELFF. This chain links TRBV25-1 with TRBJ2-2; D perhaps matches TRBD2 (5 bases). Germline lookup yields CDR1 MGHDK and CDR2 SYGVNS. The CDR3 totals 14 residues. The V and J ends lost 0 bases and 5 bases respectively, with 7 bases between them.

This clone turned up a few times. The chain joins TRBV2 to TRBJ2-5; D call uncertain. V was pared by 0 bases and J by 3 bases, with 11 bases between. CDR3 length: 15 residues. The V gene's germline CDR1 is SNHLY and CDR2 FYNNEI. CDR3 sequence reads: CASSEALLGKETQYF. As DNA, the CDR3 is TGTGCCAGCAGTGAAGCGCTTTTGGGCAAAGAGACCCAGTACTTC.

This clone was picked up a small number of times. V is TRBV7-2 and J is TRBJ1-5, with D perhaps matching TRBD1 (6 bases). The V end lost 0 bases, the J end lost 0 bases, and 15 bases lay between the germline ends. CDR1 and CDR2 (germline): SGHTA, FQGNSA. The CDR3 covers 18 residues. The CDR3 reads CASSLAWTARYSNQPQHF. The CDR3 DNA sequence: TGTGCCAGCAGCTTAGCTTGGACAGCGAGATATAGCAATCAGCCCCAGCATTTT.

The chain has TRBV25-1 and TRBJ1-4, with D unresolved. CDR3 size: 12 residues. Germline lookup yields CDR1 MGHDK and CDR2 SYGVNS. V was pared by 1 base and J by 8 bases, with 5 bases between. CDR3 residues: CASSESQEKLFF. The CDR3 DNA sequence: TGTGCCAGCAGTGAATCTCAGGAAAAACTGTTTTTT. The variable domain in full, completed from reference TRBV25-1 and TRBJ1-4, reads EADIYQTPRYLVIGTGKKITLECSQTMGHDKMYWYQQDPGMELHLIHYSYGVNSTEKGDLSSESTVSRIRTEHFPLTLESARPSHTSQYLCASSESQEKLFFGSGTQLSVL.

The chain employs TRBV19 and TRBJ1-5, with D unresolved. CDR1 LNHDA and CDR2 SQIVND come from the germline V gene (reference sequence). The CDR3 totals 12 residues. Trimming pared 7 bases from V and 2 bases from J, leaving 6 bases between. Here the CDR3 DNA reads TGTGCCAGTACGCAGGGCAATCAGCCCCAGCATTTT. It encodes CASTQGNQPQHF.

J is TRBJ2-7 and V is TRBV5-1; 7 bases are a match to TRBD2. With 4 bases clipped from V and 4 bases from J, the junction kept 8 bases outside the gene matches. The CDR3 loop spans 14 amino acids. Germline V CDR1 and CDR2: SGHRS, YFSETQ. The CDR3 is CASSLGTNQYEQYF. The DNA of the CDR3 is TGCGCCAGCAGCCTCGGGACTAACCAATACGAGCAGTACTTC.

This clone has only a few counts. V and J are TRBV19 and TRBJ2-7; 8 bases align to TRBD1. Germline V CDR1 and CDR2: LNHDA, SQIVND (reference sequence). The length of the CDR3 is 14 residues. V lost 6 bases to trimming and J lost 6 bases; unmatched junction nucleotides: 10. CDR3 DNA sequence: TGTGCCAGTAGCCAAGGACAGGGCCTTCGCGAGCAGTACTTC. Translation gives CASSQGQGLREQYF. Full variable domain (outside the CDR3, taken from reference TRBV19 and TRBJ2-7): DGGITQSPKYLFRKEGQNVTLSCEQNLNHDAMYWYRQDPGQGLRLIYYSQIVNDFQKGDIAEGYSVSREKKESFPLTVTSAQKNPTAFYLCASSQGQGLREQYFGPGTRLTVT.

This chain connects TRBV5-1 to TRBJ2-5; TRBD1 is a possible D gene (5 bases). V lost 2 bases and J lost 1, with 9 bases in between. This CDR3 is 14 amino acids long. Germline lookup yields CDR1 SGHRS and CDR2 YFSETQ. The CDR3 DNA reads as TGCGCCAGCAGCTTAGGACACGGCCAAGAGACCCAGTACTTC. This codes for CASSLGHGQETQYF.

There are a few counts of this clone. The chain combines TRBV29-1 with TRBJ2-7; a possible D gene is TRBD2 (5 bases). Germline assignment: CDR1 SQVTM and CDR2 ANQGSEA. The CDR3 sequence is 12 residues long. V dropped 3 bases and J dropped 3 bases, with 9 bases sitting between them. The CDR3 DNA follows: TGCAGCGTTGATCGAGGGAGCTACGAGCAGTACTTC. This gives the protein CSVDRGSYEQYF.

Only a few counts were recorded for this clone. The chain is built from TRBV13 and TRBJ2-7; D call uncertain. Germline-derived CDR1 and CDR2 are PRHDT and FYEKMQ (reference sequence). This CDR3 spans 14 amino acids. The V gene lost 1 base and the J gene lost 6 bases, with 13 bases spanning the gap. CDR3 DNA sequence: TGTGCCAGCAGCTTAGCGGCAGGTATCGGCGAGCAGTACTTC. It translates to CASSLAAGIGEQYF. Drawing the rest from reference TRBV13 and TRBJ2-7, the complete variable domain is AAGVIQSPRHLIKEKRETATLKCYPIPRHDTVYWYQQGPGQDPQFLISFYEKMQSDKGSIPDRFSAQQFSDYHSELNMSSLELGDSALYFCASSLAAGIGEQYFGPGTRLTVT.

V gene TRBV29-1 combines with J gene TRBJ1-2; the match to TRBD1 covers 11 bases. The germline gives CDR1 SQVTM, CDR2 ANQGSEA. The CDR3 has 13 amino acids. V trimming: 6 bases; J trimming: 8 bases; junction bases outside the gene matches: 8. CDR3 sequence reads: CSVGGQGVEGYTF. CDR3 sequence (DNA): TGCAGCGTGGGGGGACAGGGGGTTGAGGGCTACACCTTC.

Only a few counts were recorded for this clone. The rearrangement links TRBV5-1 to TRBJ2-1; D perhaps matches TRBD1 (6 bases). V was trimmed by 7 bases and J by 10 bases, leaving 21 bases between them. Per the germline V gene, CDR1 is SGHRS and CDR2 is YFSETQ. The CDR3 is made up of 14 amino acids. The CDR3 is CASFRDTIQWEQFF. DNA of the CDR3: TGCGCCAGCTTCCGGGACACCATACAATGGGAGCAGTTCTTC.

This chain links TRBV5-5 with TRBJ2-1; 15 bases are shared with TRBD2. V lost 3 bases and J lost 5; bases outside the gene matches: 12. From germline, CDR1 is SGHKS and CDR2 YYEKEE (reference sequence). CDR3 length: 19 residues. The CDR3 nucleotides are TGTGCCAGCAGCTCGGGCGGGACTAGCGGGAGGCCCCCCCACAATGAGCAGTTCTTC. Protein: CASSSGGTSGRPPHNEQFF.

This chain joins TRBV6-1 and TRBJ1-5, with 8 bases matching TRBD1. This CDR3 has 14 residues. V gave up 6 bases and J gave up 7 bases; unmatched junction bases: 8. Germline CDR1 and CDR2: MNHNS and SASEGT. CDR3 sequence reads: CASRLQGEVQPQHF. CDR3 DNA sequence: TGTGCCAGCAGGCTACAGGGGGAAGTGCAGCCCCAGCATTTT.

This clone was observed a handful of times. This chain uses TRBV29-1 with TRBJ1-1; unclear D gene. The germline V and J ends were trimmed by 7 bases and 5 bases, with 11 bases remaining between them. The CDR3 runs to 11 residues. Germline V lookup: CDR1 SQVTM, CDR2 ANQGSEA. This chain's CDR3 is CSAGGWTEAFF. Written as DNA, the CDR3 is TGCAGCGCTGGCGGGTGGACTGAAGCTTTCTTT.

Only a few counts were recorded for this clone. The rearrangement uses TRBV28 and TRBJ2-2; D remains ambiguous. Germline V CDR1 and CDR2: MDHEN, SYDVKM. Trimming took off 6 bases at V and 2 bases at J, with 7 bases between the two ends. The CDR3 has 13 residues. The CDR3 spells CASRPSNTGELFF. CDR3 DNA: TGTGCCAGCAGACCCAGTAACACCGGGGAGCTGTTTTTT.

This chain connects TRBV7-9 to TRBJ2-1; TRBD1 matches 8 bases. Germline V gives CDR1 SEHNR, CDR2 FQNEAQ (reference sequence). CDR3 length: 15 amino acids. V lost 1 base to trimming and J lost 2 bases; unmatched junction nucleotides: 1. CDR3 protein: CASSLDRGTYNEQFF. CDR3 in DNA: TGTGCCAGCAGCTTAGACAGGGGGACCTACAATGAGCAGTTCTTC.

This clone was seen a handful of times. This chain links TRBV7-9 with TRBJ2-7; tentatively, D is TRBD2 (5 bases). The length of the CDR3 is 14 residues. CDR1 is SEHNR and CDR2 is FQNEAQ in the germline V gene (reference sequence). V was pared by 5 bases and J by 2 bases, with 13 bases between. CDR3 in amino acids: CASSLLPGTYEQYF. The CDR3 bases are TGTGCCAGCAGCCTACTACCGGGGACCTACGAGCAGTACTTC.

The chain links TRBV7-3 to TRBJ2-3, with D unresolved. Trimming took 5 bases from V and 5 from J, leaving 11 bases between them. Germline V gives CDR1 SGHTA, CDR2 FQGTGA. The CDR3 has 13 amino acids. The CDR3 DNA reads as TGTGCCAGCAGCCTAAACACGCTAGATACGCAGTATTTT. Amino acids: CASSLNTLDTQYF.

The rearrangement uses TRBV29-1 and TRBJ1-2; 9 nucleotides agree with TRBD1. Trimming cost V 0 bases and J 6 bases; bases outside gene matches: 23. CDR3 size: 20 residues. CDR1 and CDR2 from the germline V gene are SQVTM and ANQGSEA. The CDR3: CSVEEFRFYGTGFKRHGYTF. The CDR3 bases are TGCAGCGTTGAAGAATTTCGGTTCTACGGGACAGGGTTTAAACGGCATGGCTACACCTTC.

This clone has only a few counts. The chain has TRBV11-2 and TRBJ2-2; possible D gene TRBD2, 7 bases. Germline assignment: CDR1 SGHAT and CDR2 FQNNGV. CDR3 length: 16 residues. Trimming removed 2 bases from V and 6 bases from J, with 16 bases in between. The CDR3 DNA reads as TGTGCCAGCAGCTTAAGGGGGGGCGCCGGGGCCGGGGAGCTGTTTTTT. Its translation is CASSLRGGAGAGELFF.

This rearrangement joins TRBV6-1 to TRBJ2-5, with TRBD2 matching over 15 bases. V shed 2 bases, J shed 7 bases, and the junction held 14 bases outside the gene matches. The CDR3 extends over 19 amino acids. The germline V gene has CDR1 MNHNS and CDR2 SASEGT. The CDR3 DNA is TGTGCCAGCAGTGAATTTTCGGGACTAGCGGGAGGCCAGGGGGGGACCCAGTACTTC. It is translated as CASSEFSGLAGGQGGTQYF.

This clone was seen a handful of times. This rearrangement joins TRBV5-1 to TRBJ2-2, with TRBD2 matching 7 bases. The junction had 11 bases not matched to a gene; V was cut back by 0 bases and J by 0 bases. CDR1 is SGHRS and CDR2 is YFSETQ in the germline V gene. This CDR3 has 19 amino acids. CDR3 DNA sequence: TGCGCCAGCAGCTTGGTCCCTAGCGGAGCTTTCGCGAACACCGGGGAGCTGTTTTTT. Its protein product is CASSLVPSGAFANTGELFF.

This clone was counted only a few times. The chain employs TRBV7-2 and TRBJ2-6, with a weak D call TRBD2 (5 bases). Trimming removed 10 bases from V and 1 base from J, with 23 bases in between. The CDR3 covers 18 residues. Germline values: CDR1 SGHTA, CDR2 FQGNSA. CDR3 nucleotide sequence: TGTGCCATCCCCTCCATCGGGATGACCCTATCTGGGGCCAACGTCCTGACTTTC. It is translated as CAIPSIGMTLSGANVLTF.

This clone was seen only a few times. The V and J genes are TRBV5-4 and TRBJ2-5, with D unresolved. Trimming left V 4 bases short and J 11 bases short, with 15 bases between. This CDR3 has 12 residues. The germline V gene has CDR1 SGHNT and CDR2 YYREEE (reference sequence). Here the CDR3 reads CASSNPSGSQYF. The CDR3 DNA sequence: TGTGCCAGCAGCAACCCATCAGGTTCACAGTACTTC.

The chain is built from TRBV18 and TRBJ2-7; D unclear. The germline gives CDR1 KGHSH, CDR2 LQKENI. CDR3 length: 12 residues. The germline V and J ends were trimmed by 6 bases and 6 bases, with 12 bases remaining between them. In DNA, the CDR3 is TGTGCCAGCTCTCCCTCTCCTCTCGAGCAGTACTTC. It specifies CASSPSPLEQYF.